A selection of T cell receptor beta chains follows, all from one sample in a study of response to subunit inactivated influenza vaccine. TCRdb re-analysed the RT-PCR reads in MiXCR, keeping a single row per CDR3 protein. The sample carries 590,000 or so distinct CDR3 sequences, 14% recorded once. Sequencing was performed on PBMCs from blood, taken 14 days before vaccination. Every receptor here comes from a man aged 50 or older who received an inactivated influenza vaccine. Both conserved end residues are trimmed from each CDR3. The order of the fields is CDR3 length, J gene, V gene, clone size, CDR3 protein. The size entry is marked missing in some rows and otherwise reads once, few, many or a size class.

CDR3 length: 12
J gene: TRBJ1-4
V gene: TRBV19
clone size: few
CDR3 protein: ASSPDILGEKLF

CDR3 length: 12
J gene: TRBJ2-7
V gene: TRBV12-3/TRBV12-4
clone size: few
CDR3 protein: ASSYGGITYEQY

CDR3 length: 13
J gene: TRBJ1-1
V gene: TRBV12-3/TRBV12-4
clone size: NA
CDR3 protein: ASSWQGTRDTEAF

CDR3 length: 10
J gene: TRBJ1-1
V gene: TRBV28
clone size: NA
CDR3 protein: ATKTGNTEAF

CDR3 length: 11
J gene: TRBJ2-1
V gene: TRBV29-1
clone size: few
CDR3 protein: SVVTWTANEQF

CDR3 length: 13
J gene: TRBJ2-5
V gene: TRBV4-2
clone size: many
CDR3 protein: ASSQDLAGAETQY

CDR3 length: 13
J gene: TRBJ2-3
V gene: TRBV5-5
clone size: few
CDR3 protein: ASSLSGLRTDTQY

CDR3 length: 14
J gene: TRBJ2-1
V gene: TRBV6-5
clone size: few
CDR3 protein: ASSSKPGTKGNEQF

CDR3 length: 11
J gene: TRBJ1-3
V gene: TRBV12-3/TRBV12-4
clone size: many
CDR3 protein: ASSPGAGNTIY

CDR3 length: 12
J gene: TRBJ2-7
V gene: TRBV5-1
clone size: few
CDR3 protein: ASKAGGRVGEQY

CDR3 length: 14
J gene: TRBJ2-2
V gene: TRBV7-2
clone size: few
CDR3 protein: ASSLARQGGRGVLF

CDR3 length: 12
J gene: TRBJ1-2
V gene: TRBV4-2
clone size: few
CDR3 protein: ASSQDKLQRGYT

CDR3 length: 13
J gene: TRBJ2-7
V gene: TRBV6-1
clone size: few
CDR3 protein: ASSATEAGGHEQY

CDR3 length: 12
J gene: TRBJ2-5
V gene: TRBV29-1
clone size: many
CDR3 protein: SVSVGGRGETQY

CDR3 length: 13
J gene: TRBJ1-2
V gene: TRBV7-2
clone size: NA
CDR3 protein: ASSAPGSEGYGYT

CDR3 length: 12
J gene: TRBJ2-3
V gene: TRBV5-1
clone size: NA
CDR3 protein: ASSRLEGTDTQY

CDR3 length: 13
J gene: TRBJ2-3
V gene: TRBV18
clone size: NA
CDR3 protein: ASSPLTGHGDTQY

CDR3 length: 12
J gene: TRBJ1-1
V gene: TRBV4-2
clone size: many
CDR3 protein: ASSQGSTATEAF

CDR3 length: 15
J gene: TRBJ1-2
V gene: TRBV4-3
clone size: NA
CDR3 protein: ASSPQGQGSVVDGYT

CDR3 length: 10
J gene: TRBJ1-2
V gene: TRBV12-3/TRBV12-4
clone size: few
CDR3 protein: ASSLDRRSYT

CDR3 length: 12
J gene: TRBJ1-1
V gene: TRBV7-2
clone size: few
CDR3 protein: ASSLRLGDTEAF

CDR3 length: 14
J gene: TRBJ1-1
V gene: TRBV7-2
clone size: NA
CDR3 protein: ASSQRWGSGNTEAF

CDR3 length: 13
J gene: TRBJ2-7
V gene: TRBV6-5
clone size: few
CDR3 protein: ASSYSERRSYEQY

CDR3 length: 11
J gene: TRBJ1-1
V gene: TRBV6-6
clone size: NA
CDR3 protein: ASSTGRGGQGF

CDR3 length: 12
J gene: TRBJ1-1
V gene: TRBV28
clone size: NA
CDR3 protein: ASSTSGVGVPAF

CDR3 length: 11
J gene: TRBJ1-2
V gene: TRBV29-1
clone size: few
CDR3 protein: SVGGPGGYGYT

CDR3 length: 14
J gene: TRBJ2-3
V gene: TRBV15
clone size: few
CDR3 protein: ATSRGASGGTDTQY

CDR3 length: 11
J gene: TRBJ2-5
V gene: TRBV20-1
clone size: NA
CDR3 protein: SARRGFQETQY

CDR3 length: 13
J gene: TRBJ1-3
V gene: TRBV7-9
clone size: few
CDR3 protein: ASSLRVTNGNTIY

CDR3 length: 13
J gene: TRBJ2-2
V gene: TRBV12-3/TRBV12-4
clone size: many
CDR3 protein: ASRAGTANTGELF

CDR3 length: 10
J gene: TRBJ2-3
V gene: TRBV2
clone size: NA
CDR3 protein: ASRGDLDTQY

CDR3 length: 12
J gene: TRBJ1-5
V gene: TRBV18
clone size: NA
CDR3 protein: ASSPRTGVQPQH

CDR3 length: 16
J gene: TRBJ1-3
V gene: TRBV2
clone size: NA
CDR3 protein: ASSEAGGTGKIPGAIY

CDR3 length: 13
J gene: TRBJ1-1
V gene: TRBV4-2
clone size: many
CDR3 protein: ASSQEWDLNTEAF

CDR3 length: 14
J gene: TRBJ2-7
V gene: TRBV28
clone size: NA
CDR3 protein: ASSETRGLTSYEQY

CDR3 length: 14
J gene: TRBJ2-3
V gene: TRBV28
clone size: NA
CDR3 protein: ASSPISATRTDTQY

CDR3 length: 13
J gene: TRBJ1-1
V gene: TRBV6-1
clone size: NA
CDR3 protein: ASSAHRVMNTEAF

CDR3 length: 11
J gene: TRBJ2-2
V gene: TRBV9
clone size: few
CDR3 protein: ASSVPGAGELF

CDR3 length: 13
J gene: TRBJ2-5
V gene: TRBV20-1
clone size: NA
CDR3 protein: SARDMTSAKETQY

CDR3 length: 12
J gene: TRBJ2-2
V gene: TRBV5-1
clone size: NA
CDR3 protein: ASSVGWNTGELF

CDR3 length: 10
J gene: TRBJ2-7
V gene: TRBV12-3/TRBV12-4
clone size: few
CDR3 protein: ASSSSIYEQY